The 9 T cell receptor beta chains reported below all come from one sample, sequenced in a study of CD8 T cells in Susac syndrome. Random-hexamer reverse transcription was applied to about 0.5 to 1 ug RNA. TCRdb ran MiXCR on the immunoSEQ multiplex PCR reads and lists one entry per CDR3 protein. This table has more than 110,000 distinct CDR3 sequences, approximately 93% appearing once. Sequencing input: CD8+ T cells from PBMCs. Receptors originate from a human donor in good health.

This clonotype was detected only once. The V gene is TRBV30, the J gene TRBJ1-5; weak D call: TRBD1 (6 bases). V dropped 0 bases and J dropped 2 bases, with 11 bases sitting between them. The CDR3 consists of 15 residues. In germline, CDR1 is GTSNPN, CDR2 SVGIG (reference sequence). CDR3 in amino acids: CAWSVRQVGNQPQHF. The CDR3 coding sequence is TGTGCCTGGAGTGTACGACAGGTCGGCAATCAGCCCCAGCATTTT. The whole variable domain, remainder taken from reference TRBV30 and TRBJ1-5, is SQTIHQWPATLVQPVGSPLSLECTVEGTSNPNLYWYRQAAGRGLQLLFYSVGIGQISSEVPQNLSASRPQDRQFILSSKKLLLSDSGFYLCAWSVRQVGNQPQHFGDGTRLSIL.

This sequence joins TRBV20-1 and TRBJ2-3, with D unclear. Germline V gene data show CDR1 as DFQATT and CDR2 as SNEGSKA (reference sequence). V lost 7 bases and J 5 bases, leaving 13 bases between the germline ends. This CDR3 has 12 amino acids. The CDR3 nucleotides read TGCAGTGGCCATTCCGGCCAAGATACGCAGTATTTT. Amino acids: CSGHSGQDTQYF.

The CDR3 is CAWSPSAYEQYF. The CDR3 DNA follows: TGTGCCTGGAGTCCCTCGGCCTACGAGCAGTACTTC. This chain connects TRBV30 to TRBJ2-7; D gene uncertain. The V end was cut by 2 bases, the J end by 2 bases, with 7 bases between. Germline V gene data show CDR1 as GTSNPN and CDR2 as SVGIG (reference sequence). The CDR3 is 12 amino acids.

This clonotype was counted once. V usage is TRBV6-5 and J usage is TRBJ2-7; D may match TRBD1 or TRBD2 (5 bases each). The CDR3 runs 14 residues. Per germline, CDR1 MNHEY and CDR2 SVGAGI. V was pared by 6 bases and J by 2 bases, with 14 bases between. CDR3 DNA sequence: TGTGCCAGCAGCCAAGGGGAGTTGACCTACGAGCAGTACTTC. Translating it yields CASSQGELTYEQYF.

V and J are TRBV6-2 or TRBV6-3 and TRBJ2-2; the match to TRBD2 covers 14 bases. V dropped 7 bases and J dropped 3; count of bases not matched to a gene: 7. The CDR3 is 17 amino acids. Germline CDR1 reads MNHEY; CDR2 reads SVGEGT. The CDR3 DNA follows: TGTGCCAGCACCAGGGGACTAGCGGGAGCGTACACCGGGGAGCTGTTTTTT. It specifies CASTRGLAGAYTGELFF.

This clonotype was seen only once. J is TRBJ2-7 and V is TRBV6-5; D not certain. The germline V and J ends were trimmed by 0 bases and 6 bases, with 9 bases remaining between them. Germline V gives CDR1 MNHEY, CDR2 SVGAGI. The CDR3 totals 13 residues. The CDR3 loop is CASSYSPNGEQYF. CDR3 sequence (DNA): TGTGCCAGCAGTTACTCTCCGAATGGCGAGCAGTACTTC.

This chain joins TRBV9 and TRBJ1-2, with D hard to call. The V end was cut by 0 bases, the J end by 5 bases, with 14 bases between. Germline CDR1 is SGDLS and CDR2 is YYNGEE. The CDR3 runs to 15 residues. The chain's CDR3 is CASSVAEGLRYGYTF. The CDR3 region has the DNA TGTGCCAGCAGCGTAGCGGAAGGGCTTCGGTATGGCTACACCTTC.

This CDR3 is CASSYSHGRPFGELFF. The CDR3 nucleotides read TGTGCCAGCAGTTACTCGCACGGACGGCCCTTCGGGGAGCTGTTTTTT. This chain links TRBV6-5 with TRBJ2-2; D unresolved. Germline CDR1 MNHEY, CDR2 SVGAGI. There are 16 residues in the CDR3. V lost 0 bases and J 7 bases, leaving 15 bases between the germline ends.

The chain couples TRBV3-1 to TRBJ2-1; 8 bases are shared with TRBD2. The CDR3 consists of 18 residues. Trimming took 0 bases from V and 5 from J; bases not matched to a gene: 12. Germline assignment: CDR1 LGHDT and CDR2 YNNKEL (reference sequence). CDR3 sequence (DNA): TGTGCCAGCAGCCAAGATCAGCCCGCGCTAGCGGGCCACAATGAGCAGTTCTTC. Its translation is CASSQDQPALAGHNEQFF.